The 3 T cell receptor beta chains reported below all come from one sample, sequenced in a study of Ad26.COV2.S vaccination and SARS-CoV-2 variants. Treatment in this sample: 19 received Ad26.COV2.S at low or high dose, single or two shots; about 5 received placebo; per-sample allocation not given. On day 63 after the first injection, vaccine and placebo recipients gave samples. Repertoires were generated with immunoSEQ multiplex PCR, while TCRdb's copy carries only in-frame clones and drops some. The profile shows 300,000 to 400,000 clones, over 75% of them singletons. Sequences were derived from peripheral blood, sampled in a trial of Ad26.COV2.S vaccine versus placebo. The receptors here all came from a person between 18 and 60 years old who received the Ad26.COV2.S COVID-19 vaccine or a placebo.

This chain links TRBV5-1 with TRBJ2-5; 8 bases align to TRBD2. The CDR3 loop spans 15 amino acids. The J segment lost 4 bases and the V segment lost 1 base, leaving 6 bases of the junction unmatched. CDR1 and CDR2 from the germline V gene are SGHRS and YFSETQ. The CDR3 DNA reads TGCGCCAGCAGCTTGTATAACAGCGGGGGAGAGACCCAGTACTTC. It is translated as CASSLYNSGGETQYF.

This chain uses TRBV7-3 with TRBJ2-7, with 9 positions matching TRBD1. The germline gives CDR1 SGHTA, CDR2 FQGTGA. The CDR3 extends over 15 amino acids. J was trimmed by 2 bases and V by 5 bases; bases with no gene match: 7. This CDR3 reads CASSLPGQGTYEQYF. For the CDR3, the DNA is TGTGCCAGCAGCCTACCGGGACAGGGAACCTACGAGCAGTACTTC.

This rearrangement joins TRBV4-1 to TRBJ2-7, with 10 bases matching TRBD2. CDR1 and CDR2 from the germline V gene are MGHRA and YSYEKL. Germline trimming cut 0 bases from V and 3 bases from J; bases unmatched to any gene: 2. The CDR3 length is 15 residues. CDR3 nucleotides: TGCGCCAGCAGCCAAGAATTAGCGGGGGGCTACGAGCAGTACTTC. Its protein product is CASSQELAGGYEQYF.